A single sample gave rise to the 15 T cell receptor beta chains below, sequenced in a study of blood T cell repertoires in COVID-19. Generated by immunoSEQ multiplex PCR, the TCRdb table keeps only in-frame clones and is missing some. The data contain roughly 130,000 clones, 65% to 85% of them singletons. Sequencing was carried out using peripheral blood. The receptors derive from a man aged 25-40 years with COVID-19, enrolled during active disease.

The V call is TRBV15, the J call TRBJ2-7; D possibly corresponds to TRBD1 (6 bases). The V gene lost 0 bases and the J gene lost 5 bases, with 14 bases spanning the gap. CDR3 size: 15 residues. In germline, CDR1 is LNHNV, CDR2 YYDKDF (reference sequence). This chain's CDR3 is CATSRDRSGANEQYF. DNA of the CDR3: TGTGCCACCAGCAGAGATAGGTCAGGGGCGAACGAGCAGTACTTC.

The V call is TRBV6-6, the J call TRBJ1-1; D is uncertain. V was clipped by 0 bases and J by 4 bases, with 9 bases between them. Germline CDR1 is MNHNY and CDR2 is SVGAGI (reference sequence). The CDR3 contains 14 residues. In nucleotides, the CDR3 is TGTGCCAGCAGTTACTCGGAGAGAAGCACTGAAGCTTTCTTT. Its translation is CASSYSERSTEAFF.

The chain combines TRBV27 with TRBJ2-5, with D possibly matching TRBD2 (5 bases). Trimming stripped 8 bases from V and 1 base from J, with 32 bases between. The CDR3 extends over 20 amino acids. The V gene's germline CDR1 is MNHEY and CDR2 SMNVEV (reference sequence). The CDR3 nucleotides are TGTGCCAGCCGCACCACCCCAAGACCCTGGAGGAAAACTATCCAAGAGACCCAGTACTTC. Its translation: CASRTTPRPWRKTIQETQYF.

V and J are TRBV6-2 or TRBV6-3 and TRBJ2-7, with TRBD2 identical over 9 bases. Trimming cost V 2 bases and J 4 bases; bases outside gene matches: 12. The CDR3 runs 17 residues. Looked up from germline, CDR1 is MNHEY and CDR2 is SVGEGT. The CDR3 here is CASSYPQGTSQPYEQYF. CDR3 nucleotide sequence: TGTGCCAGCAGTTACCCTCAAGGGACTAGCCAACCTTACGAGCAGTACTTC.

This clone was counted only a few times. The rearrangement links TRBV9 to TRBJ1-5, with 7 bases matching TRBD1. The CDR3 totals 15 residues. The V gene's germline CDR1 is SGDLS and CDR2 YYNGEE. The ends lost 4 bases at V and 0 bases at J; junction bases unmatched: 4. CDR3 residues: CASSPGQVSNQPQHF. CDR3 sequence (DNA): TGTGCCAGCAGCCCCGGACAGGTTAGCAATCAGCCCCAGCATTTT.

CDR3 residues: CASSLSASGSADTQYF. CDR3 nucleotide sequence: TGTGCCAGCAGTTTATCTGCTAGCGGGTCCGCAGATACGCAGTATTTT. This chain uses TRBV28 with TRBJ2-3; TRBD2 aligns across 8 bases. The J segment lost 4 bases and the V segment lost 1 base, leaving 7 bases of the junction unmatched. This CDR3 contains 16 residues. Germline CDR1 MDHEN, CDR2 SYDVKM.

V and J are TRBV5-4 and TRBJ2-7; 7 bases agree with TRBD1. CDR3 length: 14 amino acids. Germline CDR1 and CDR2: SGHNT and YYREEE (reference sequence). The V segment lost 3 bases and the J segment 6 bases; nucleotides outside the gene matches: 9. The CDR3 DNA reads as TGTGCCAGCAGCTCCCTCGACAGGGCTGGCGAGCAGTACTTC. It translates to CASSSLDRAGEQYF. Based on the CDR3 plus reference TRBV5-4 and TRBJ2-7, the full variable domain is ETGVTQSPTHLIKTRGQQVTLRCSSQSGHNTVSWYQQALGQGPQFIFQYYREEENGRGNFPPRFSGLQFPNYSSELNVNALELDDSALYLCASSSLDRAGEQYFGPGTRLTVT.

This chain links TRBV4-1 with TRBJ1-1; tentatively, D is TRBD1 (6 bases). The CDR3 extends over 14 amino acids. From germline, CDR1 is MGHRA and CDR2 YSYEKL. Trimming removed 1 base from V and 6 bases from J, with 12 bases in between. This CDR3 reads CASSQVAGGPEAFF. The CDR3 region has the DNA TGCGCCAGCAGCCAAGTTGCGGGGGGCCCTGAAGCTTTCTTT.

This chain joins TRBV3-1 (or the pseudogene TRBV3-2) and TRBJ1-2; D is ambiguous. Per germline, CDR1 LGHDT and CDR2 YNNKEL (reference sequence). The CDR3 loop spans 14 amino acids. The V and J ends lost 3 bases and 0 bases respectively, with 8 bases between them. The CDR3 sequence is CASSQNSANYGYTF. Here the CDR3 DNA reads TGTGCCAGCAGCCAGAACAGTGCTAACTATGGCTACACCTTC.

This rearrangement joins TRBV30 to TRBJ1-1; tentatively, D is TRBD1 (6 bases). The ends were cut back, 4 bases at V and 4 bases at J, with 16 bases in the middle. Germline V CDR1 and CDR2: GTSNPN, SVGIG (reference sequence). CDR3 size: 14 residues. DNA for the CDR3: TGTGCCTGGACGTCCAGGGGTGGGTCCACTGAAGCTTTCTTT. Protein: CAWTSRGGSTEAFF.

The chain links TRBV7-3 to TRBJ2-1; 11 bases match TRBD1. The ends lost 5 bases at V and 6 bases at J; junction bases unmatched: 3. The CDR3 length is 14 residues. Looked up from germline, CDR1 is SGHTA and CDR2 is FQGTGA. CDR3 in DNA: TGTGCCAGCAGCCCCGGGACAGGGGGCAATGAGCAGTTCTTC. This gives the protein CASSPGTGGNEQFF.

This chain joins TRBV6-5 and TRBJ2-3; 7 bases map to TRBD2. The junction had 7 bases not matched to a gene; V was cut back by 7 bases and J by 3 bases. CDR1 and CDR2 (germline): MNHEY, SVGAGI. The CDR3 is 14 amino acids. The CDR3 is CASKSGNPTDTQYF. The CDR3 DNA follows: TGTGCCAGCAAAAGCGGGAATCCAACAGATACGCAGTATTTT.

The CDR3 spells CASSMVLPGTQYF. CDR3 sequence (DNA): TGTGCCAGTAGTATGGTCCTCCCGGGGACGCAGTATTTT. The chain couples TRBV19 to TRBJ2-3; TRBD2 might be the D (5 bases). The CDR3 sequence is 13 residues long. Per germline, CDR1 LNHDA and CDR2 SQIVND (reference sequence). Trimming took 3 bases from V and 9 from J, leaving 13 bases between them.

The CDR3, as DNA: TGTGCCAGCAGCGGGGGTGGTAATTCACCCCTCCACTTT. This codes for CASSGGGNSPLHF. The genes are TRBV2 and TRBJ1-6, with a tentative D call TRBD1 (5 bases). Per the germline V gene, CDR1 is SNHLY and CDR2 is FYNNEI. The CDR3 loop spans 13 amino acids. V was shortened by 6 bases and J by 6 bases, with 9 bases between the two germline ends.

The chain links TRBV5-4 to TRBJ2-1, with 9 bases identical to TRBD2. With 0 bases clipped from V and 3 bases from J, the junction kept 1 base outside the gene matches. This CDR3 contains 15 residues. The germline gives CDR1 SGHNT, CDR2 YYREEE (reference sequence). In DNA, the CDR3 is TGTGCCAGCAGCTTGGGACTAGCGGACTACAATGAGCAGTTCTTC. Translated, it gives CASSLGLADYNEQFF.